This T cell receptor beta chain was sequenced during a study of OX40 agonist ivuxolimab in advanced cancers. Overall study context: Every 2 weeks, ivuxolimab was infused into the patients intravenously at between 0.01 and 10 mg/kg.

Some clones are missing from TCRdb's copy, which holds only in-frame ones; the method was immunoSEQ multiplex PCR. The sample includes tens of thousands of clones, 86% of them seen just once. Germline CDR1 SGHRS, CDR2 YFSETQ. V dropped 3 bases and J dropped 2 bases, with 12 bases sitting between them. The CDR3 extends over 14 amino acids. Sequencing used CD4+ or CD8+ T cells sorted from blood, obtained in a trial of the OX40 agonist ivuxolimab. The clonotype originates from an adult with an advanced solid tumor such as melanoma, head and neck, liver or kidney cancer. This chain links TRBV5-1 with TRBJ2-7; D may be TRBD2 (6 bases). The CDR3 loop is CASSWGTQTYEQYF. Written as DNA, the CDR3 is TGCGCCAGCAGCTGGGGGACTCAGACCTACGAGCAGTACTTC.